This T cell receptor beta chain was recorded in a study of T-cell reconstitution after alpha-beta-depleted transplantation in children. Trimming removed 0 bases at V and 5 bases at J, with 10 bases between. The V gene's germline CDR1 is LGHDT and CDR2 YNNKEL (reference sequence). The CDR3 is 14 amino acids. This clonotype was seen a handful of times. It was with unique molecular identifiers that the TCRbeta library was prepared. MiXCR, run by TCRdb on the PCR reads, gives a single entry per CDR3 protein. The sample holds a few hundred thousand distinct CDR3 sequences, roughly an eighth seen once. The V call is TRBV3-1, the J call TRBJ2-5, with D unclear. The sequencing used PBMCs from the stem cell graft donor, collected from the stem cell graft. This receptor was identified in a human donor who donated a stem cell graft to a child with combined immunodeficiency. The CDR3 region has the DNA TGTGCCAGCAGCCAAGATCCTGGGGTGGAGACCCAGTACTTC. Translating it yields CASSQDPGVETQYF.